These T cell receptor beta chains were read from a single sample in a study of T cell repertoires in cytomegalovirus infection. MiXCR was run by TCRdb on the reads, yielding one entry per CDR3 protein. The data hold 680,000 or so distinct CDR3 sequences, with 30% to 40% observed a single time. Their cognate antigens are unknown. The source was cultured PBMCs, collected from culture after CMV antigen stimulation. The origin of the receptors is a human donor in good health (CMV status not recorded). Some clones in this sample may be carry-over from other donors' samples. Both conserved end residues are part of each CDR3. A D gene is named only where the DNA matches it firmly. For some rows the clone size is stated as once, few or many, or as a class when expanded; others skip it.

len: 15; v_gene: TRBV4-1; j_gene: TRBJ1-2; d_gene: -; abundance: -; CDR3nt: TGCGCCAGCAGCCAAGATTCGGCATCGGACTATGGCTACACCTTC; CDR3aa: CASSQDSASDYGYTF
len: 17; v_gene: TRBV6-2/TRBV6-3; j_gene: TRBJ2-7; d_gene: -; abundance: -; CDR3nt: TGTGCCAGCGGCCCTCAAAGCGGGACAGCCCTCTCCTACGAGCAGTACTTC; CDR3aa: CASGPQSGTALSYEQYF
len: 16; v_gene: TRBV19; j_gene: TRBJ2-7; d_gene: -; abundance: few; CDR3nt: TGTGCCAGTAGTACTACTAGCTTCGGACCGGGTAACGAGCAGTACTTC; CDR3aa: CASSTTSFGPGNEQYF
len: 12; v_gene: TRBV6-2/TRBV6-3; j_gene: TRBJ2-7; d_gene: -; abundance: few; CDR3nt: TGTGCCAGCAGTTACAGGCGGGGTGAGCAGTACTTC; CDR3aa: CASSYRRGEQYF
len: 14; v_gene: TRBV19; j_gene: TRBJ2-7; d_gene: -; abundance: -; CDR3nt: TGTGCCAGTAGTATGACCGCGAGCTCCTACGAGCAGTACTTC; CDR3aa: CASSMTASSYEQYF
len: 16; v_gene: TRBV19; j_gene: TRBJ2-2; d_gene: -; abundance: few; CDR3nt: TGTGCCAGTAGTCCAAGAAGGGGCCTGAGCACCGGGGAGCTGTTTTTT; CDR3aa: CASSPRRGLSTGELFF
len: 14; v_gene: TRBV7-2; j_gene: TRBJ1-1; d_gene: -; abundance: -; CDR3nt: TGTGCCAGCAGCTTAAATCGGGGGTACACTGAAGCTTTCTTT; CDR3aa: CASSLNRGYTEAFF
len: 16; v_gene: TRBV4-1; j_gene: TRBJ2-1; d_gene: TRBD2; abundance: -; CDR3nt: TGCGCCAGCAGCGCCCGGGGGGTCACCTCCTACAATGAGCAGTTCTTC; CDR3aa: CASSARGVTSYNEQFF
len: 16; v_gene: TRBV7-8; j_gene: TRBJ1-2; d_gene: -; abundance: -; CDR3nt: TGTGCCAGCAGCCCGAGGATAGGGACTTCTAACTATGGCTACACCTTC; CDR3aa: CASSPRIGTSNYGYTF
len: 15; v_gene: TRBV6-1; j_gene: TRBJ2-7; d_gene: -; abundance: -; CDR3nt: TGTGCCAGCAGCCTAACGACAGGTCTCCCCGGCGAGCAGTACTTC; CDR3aa: CASSLTTGLPGEQYF
len: 17; v_gene: TRBV12-5; j_gene: TRBJ2-1; d_gene: TRBD1; abundance: few; CDR3nt: TGTGCTAGTGGACCGGGACAGGGCGGGCGGGAGAGAGATGAGCAGTTCTTC; CDR3aa: CASGPGQGGRERDEQFF
len: 13; v_gene: TRBV29-1; j_gene: TRBJ1-1; d_gene: -; abundance: -; CDR3nt: TGCAGCCCTTCGGCATACCTGGGGACTGAAGCTTTCTTT; CDR3aa: CSPSAYLGTEAFF
len: 12; v_gene: TRBV12-3/TRBV12-4; j_gene: TRBJ2-7; d_gene: TRBD1; abundance: -; CDR3nt: TGTGCCAGCAGGAAGGACAGGGACGAGCAGTACTTC; CDR3aa: CASRKDRDEQYF
len: 15; v_gene: TRBV7-9; j_gene: TRBJ2-3; d_gene: -; abundance: -; CDR3nt: TGTGCCACGCAATCGGGGTGGGGCAGAACAGATACGCAGTATTTT; CDR3aa: CATQSGWGRTDTQYF
len: 12; v_gene: TRBV12-3/TRBV12-4; j_gene: TRBJ1-5; d_gene: -; abundance: -; CDR3nt: TGTGCCAGCACCCGGGTTGGTCAGCCCCAGCATTTT; CDR3aa: CASTRVGQPQHF
len: 14; v_gene: TRBV7-2; j_gene: TRBJ1-5; d_gene: -; abundance: many; CDR3nt: TGTGCCAGCAGCCCCGATTATAGCAATCAGCCCCAGCATTTT; CDR3aa: CASSPDYSNQPQHF
len: 14; v_gene: TRBV7-2; j_gene: TRBJ2-1; d_gene: TRBD1; abundance: -; CDR3nt: TGTGCCAGCAGCTTCCGACAGGGTGTCGATGAGCAGTTCTTC; CDR3aa: CASSFRQGVDEQFF
len: 9; v_gene: TRBV7-4; j_gene: TRBJ2-3; d_gene: -; abundance: -; CDR3nt: TGTGCCAGCACCCCCCCGCAGTATTTT; CDR3aa: CASTPPQYF
len: 18; v_gene: TRBV4-2; j_gene: TRBJ2-5; d_gene: TRBD2; abundance: many; CDR3nt: TGTGCCAGCAGCCAAGCGCCGGGACTAGCGGGGGGACCCGGGACCCAGTACTTC; CDR3aa: CASSQAPGLAGGPGTQYF
len: 14; v_gene: TRBV6-6; j_gene: TRBJ2-1; d_gene: -; abundance: -; CDR3nt: TGTGCCAGCAGTTGGCCCCGCGACTACAATGAGCAGTTCTTC; CDR3aa: CASSWPRDYNEQFF
len: 13; v_gene: TRBV7-2; j_gene: TRBJ1-5; d_gene: -; abundance: few; CDR3nt: TGTGCCAGCAGCTTAGAGAGGTCTGATGCCCAGCATTTT; CDR3aa: CASSLERSDAQHF
len: 16; v_gene: TRBV11-2; j_gene: TRBJ2-7; d_gene: TRBD2; abundance: -; CDR3nt: TGTGCCAGCAGCAAAAGGTCAGCGGGAGGTTACTACGAGCAGTACTTC; CDR3aa: CASSKRSAGGYYEQYF
len: 15; v_gene: TRBV12-3/TRBV12-4; j_gene: TRBJ2-3; d_gene: -; abundance: few; CDR3nt: TGTGCCAGCAGCCAGGGGCTGGGTAGCACAGATACGCAGTATTTT; CDR3aa: CASSQGLGSTDTQYF
len: 14; v_gene: TRBV15; j_gene: TRBJ2-7; d_gene: TRBD2; abundance: -; CDR3nt: TGTGCCACCAGCAGATTTAGCGGGGGTTCCGAGCAGTACTTC; CDR3aa: CATSRFSGGSEQYF
len: 16; v_gene: TRBV7-6; j_gene: TRBJ2-1; d_gene: -; abundance: -; CDR3nt: TGTGCCAGCAGCCCGCTACGGGGGCGTAGGGACAATGAGCAGTTCTTC; CDR3aa: CASSPLRGRRDNEQFF
len: 17; v_gene: TRBV7-2; j_gene: TRBJ2-3; d_gene: TRBD2; abundance: -; CDR3nt: TGTGCCAGCAGCCCCTCCCCTCGGCGGGGGGTCGGGGATACGCAGTATTTT; CDR3aa: CASSPSPRRGVGDTQYF
len: 13; v_gene: TRBV6-8; j_gene: TRBJ1-5; d_gene: -; abundance: -; CDR3nt: TGTGCCAGCAGCCCCGCCGAAGGTCAGCCCCAGCATTTT; CDR3aa: CASSPAEGQPQHF
len: 15; v_gene: TRBV28; j_gene: TRBJ1-3; d_gene: TRBD1; abundance: -; CDR3nt: TGTGCCAGCAGTTCCCCTGGGGACAGGCGCGACACCATATATTTT; CDR3aa: CASSSPGDRRDTIYF
len: 13; v_gene: TRBV12-3/TRBV12-4; j_gene: TRBJ1-1; d_gene: -; abundance: -; CDR3nt: TGTGCCAGCAGTTTCAACTTCTGGACTGAAGCTTTCTTT; CDR3aa: CASSFNFWTEAFF
len: 16; v_gene: TRBV19; j_gene: TRBJ2-7; d_gene: TRBD2; abundance: -; CDR3nt: TGTGCCAGTAGCGGGACTAGCGGGAGAGAGGGCTACGAGCAGTACTTC; CDR3aa: CASSGTSGREGYEQYF
len: 20; v_gene: TRBV24-1; j_gene: TRBJ2-3; d_gene: -; abundance: few; CDR3nt: TGTGCCACCAGTGATCCCCGGGGGTGGGCAGGACTTTACTTCACAGATACGCAGTATTTT; CDR3aa: CATSDPRGWAGLYFTDTQYF
len: 14; v_gene: TRBV7-2; j_gene: TRBJ1-1; d_gene: -; abundance: many; CDR3nt: TGTGCCAGCAGCTTAGGCAAGGGGAGGACTGAAGCTTTCTTT; CDR3aa: CASSLGKGRTEAFF
len: 14; v_gene: TRBV5-4; j_gene: TRBJ2-7; d_gene: TRBD1; abundance: once; CDR3nt: TGTGCCAGCAGGGATCCGACAGGGCCAGGCGAGCAGTACTTC; CDR3aa: CASRDPTGPGEQYF
len: 20; v_gene: TRBV4-1; j_gene: TRBJ2-6; d_gene: -; abundance: -; CDR3nt: TGCGCCAGCAGCCAAGATTGGCGGCAGGGCTATAATTCTGGGGCCAACGTCCTGACTTTC; CDR3aa: CASSQDWRQGYNSGANVLTF
len: 13; v_gene: TRBV20-1; j_gene: TRBJ2-5; d_gene: -; abundance: few; CDR3nt: TGCAGTGCTAGGATCTCGCCCCTAGGGGCCCAGTACTTC; CDR3aa: CSARISPLGAQYF
len: 14; v_gene: TRBV19; j_gene: TRBJ1-2; d_gene: -; abundance: -; CDR3nt: TGTGCCAGTAGTATTTCTCAGGGAAACTATGGCTACACCTTC; CDR3aa: CASSISQGNYGYTF
len: 14; v_gene: TRBV12-3/TRBV12-4; j_gene: TRBJ2-1; d_gene: TRBD2; abundance: -; CDR3nt: TGTGCCAGCAGTATTGGGACTAGCGGCAATGAGCAGTTCTTC; CDR3aa: CASSIGTSGNEQFF
len: 20; v_gene: TRBV6-2/TRBV6-3; j_gene: TRBJ1-3; d_gene: -; abundance: -; CDR3nt: TGTGCCAGCAGTTACTCGATTTGGATCCCGCGCCCGGGGGAAGGAAACACCATATATTTT; CDR3aa: CASSYSIWIPRPGEGNTIYF
len: 15; v_gene: TRBV11-2; j_gene: TRBJ2-5; d_gene: -; abundance: few; CDR3nt: TGTGCCAGCAGCTTAACTCGGCGGGGCCAAGAGACCCAGTACTTC; CDR3aa: CASSLTRRGQETQYF
len: 15; v_gene: TRBV6-6; j_gene: TRBJ2-3; d_gene: -; abundance: -; CDR3nt: TGTGCCAGCAGTTATGCCGGATACAGCACAGATACGCAGTATTTT; CDR3aa: CASSYAGYSTDTQYF
len: 14; v_gene: TRBV18; j_gene: TRBJ1-2; d_gene: TRBD1; abundance: -; CDR3nt: TGTGCCAGCTCCCAAGGTGGGACAGGGGTCGGCTACACCTTC; CDR3aa: CASSQGGTGVGYTF
len: 11; v_gene: TRBV12-3/TRBV12-4; j_gene: TRBJ1-3; d_gene: -; abundance: -; CDR3nt: TGTGCCAGCAGTTCCCTGAACACCATATATTTT; CDR3aa: CASSSLNTIYF
len: 15; v_gene: TRBV18; j_gene: TRBJ2-7; d_gene: -; abundance: -; CDR3nt: TGTGCCAGCTCTGGCCCGGGACCCGCTGTCAGGGAGCAGTACTTC; CDR3aa: CASSGPGPAVREQYF
len: 16; v_gene: TRBV15; j_gene: TRBJ2-3; d_gene: -; abundance: few; CDR3nt: TGTGCCACCAGCAGAGATGGGGGGGGGCGCACAGATACGCAGTATTTT; CDR3aa: CATSRDGGGRTDTQYF
len: 13; v_gene: TRBV7-9; j_gene: TRBJ2-3; d_gene: -; abundance: -; CDR3nt: TGTGCCAGCAGCCCAAACTCTTCGGATACGCAGTATTTT; CDR3aa: CASSPNSSDTQYF
len: 16; v_gene: TRBV7-2; j_gene: TRBJ2-2; d_gene: -; abundance: many; CDR3nt: TGTGCCAGCAGCTCAAACAGGGTTCCAAACACCGGGGAGCTGTTTTTT; CDR3aa: CASSSNRVPNTGELFF
len: 13; v_gene: TRBV15; j_gene: TRBJ1-1; d_gene: -; abundance: few; CDR3nt: TGTGCCACCAGCAGAACGACACTCACTGAAGCTTTCTTT; CDR3aa: CATSRTTLTEAFF
len: 16; v_gene: TRBV20-1; j_gene: TRBJ2-1; d_gene: TRBD2; abundance: -; CDR3nt: TGCAGTGCTAGAGACCTACCGGGACTACCCTACAATGAGCAGTTCTTC; CDR3aa: CSARDLPGLPYNEQFF
len: 17; v_gene: TRBV7-2; j_gene: TRBJ2-7; d_gene: -; abundance: many; CDR3nt: TGTGCCAGCAGCTCCCTAGAGGCAGGGATTCTCTCCTACGAGCAGTACTTC; CDR3aa: CASSSLEAGILSYEQYF
len: 16; v_gene: TRBV7-2; j_gene: TRBJ2-3; d_gene: -; abundance: -; CDR3nt: TGTGCCAGCAGCTTCTCAGACCCCTTGGGCACAGATACGCAGTATTTT; CDR3aa: CASSFSDPLGTDTQYF
len: 13; v_gene: TRBV6-1; j_gene: TRBJ2-5; d_gene: -; abundance: few; CDR3nt: TGTGCCAGCAGTACCCCAGCGGTAAAGACCCAGTACTTC; CDR3aa: CASSTPAVKTQYF
len: 14; v_gene: TRBV12-3/TRBV12-4; j_gene: TRBJ2-7; d_gene: -; abundance: -; CDR3nt: TGTGCCATCGAGAGAGGACGCCCCTCCTACGAGCAGTACTTC; CDR3aa: CAIERGRPSYEQYF
len: 15; v_gene: TRBV2; j_gene: TRBJ2-3; d_gene: TRBD1; abundance: -; CDR3nt: TGTGCCAGCAGTGGGGCGACAGGGACCACAGATACGCAGTATTTT; CDR3aa: CASSGATGTTDTQYF
len: 14; v_gene: TRBV7-2; j_gene: TRBJ1-2; d_gene: -; abundance: -; CDR3nt: TGTGCCAGCAGCCCGAGGGGAGGACATGGGGGCTACACCTTC; CDR3aa: CASSPRGGHGGYTF
len: 13; v_gene: TRBV2; j_gene: TRBJ2-5; d_gene: TRBD1; abundance: few; CDR3nt: TGTGCCAGCAGTGTACAGGGGGAAGAGACCCAGTACTTC; CDR3aa: CASSVQGEETQYF
len: 13; v_gene: TRBV20-1; j_gene: TRBJ2-5; d_gene: TRBD2; abundance: few; CDR3nt: TGCAGTGCTAGCCTAGCGGGAGAAGAGACCCAGTACTTC; CDR3aa: CSASLAGEETQYF
len: 12; v_gene: TRBV7-2; j_gene: TRBJ1-5; d_gene: TRBD1; abundance: many; CDR3nt: TGTGCCAGCAGCCGACAGGGTCAGCCCCAGCATTTT; CDR3aa: CASSRQGQPQHF